A selection of T cell receptor beta chains follows, all from one sample in a study of T cell changes during pregnancy in multiple sclerosis. Only in-frame clones appear in the TCRdb table, and some are missing; sequencing was by immunoSEQ multiplex PCR. The profile shows approximately 110,000 clones, more than 85% of them singletons. Sample: peripheral blood, taken in the third trimester of pregnancy. The receptor set was obtained from a female donor with multiple sclerosis, enrolled in a pregnancy study. Both conserved end residues are part of each CDR3. Fields, in order: V gene, D gene, clone size, J gene, CDR3 protein, CDR3 DNA. D genes are given only for firm matches. Size values are once, few and many counts, or a class for expanded clones, and some rows have none.

TRBV4-1	TRBD2	NA	TRBJ2-1	CASSQYLAGSYNEQFF	TGCGCCAGCAGCCAGTATCTAGCGGGATCCTACAATGAGCAGTTCTTC
TRBV27	TRBD2	NA	TRBJ2-2	CASSLGLAGRNTGELFF	TGTGCCAGCAGTTTAGGGCTAGCGGGACGAAACACCGGGGAGCTGTTTTTT
TRBV15	NA	NA	TRBJ1-2	CATSREGGILNYGYTF	TGTGCCACCAGCAGAGAGGGAGGGATCCTTAACTATGGCTACACCTTC
TRBV10-2	NA	NA	TRBJ1-5	CASTQGNQPQHF	TGCGCCAGCACCCAGGGGAATCAGCCCCAGCATTTT
TRBV4-1	NA	NA	TRBJ2-1	CASSPTQGLGLVAYNEQFF	TGCGCCAGCAGCCCAACACAGGGGTTGGGACTAGTGGCCTACAATGAGCAGTTCTTC
TRBV7-3	TRBD2	NA	TRBJ2-2	CASSSGLVYTGELFF	TGTGCCAGCAGCTCCGGACTAGTTTATACCGGGGAGCTGTTTTTT
TRBV29-1	NA	NA	TRBJ1-5	CSVGSGSNQPQHF	TGCAGCGTTGGGTCGGGGAGCAATCAGCCCCAGCATTTT
TRBV11-2	NA	NA	TRBJ1-4	CASSAQGFREKLFF	TGTGCCAGCAGCGCCCAGGGGTTTAGGGAAAAACTGTTTTTT
TRBV2	NA	NA	TRBJ2-5	CASSRDIPQETQYF	TGTGCCAGCAGTCGGGATATCCCTCAGGAGACCCAGTACTTC
TRBV29-1	NA	NA	TRBJ2-7	CSVVSGTPYEQYF	TGCAGCGTTGTCTCCGGGACACCCTACGAGCAGTACTTC
TRBV5-6	NA	NA	TRBJ2-1	CASSLASYEQFF	TGTGCCAGCAGCTTGGCTAGCTATGAGCAGTTCTTC
TRBV5-6	NA	once	TRBJ1-1	CASSLDRRTEAFF	TGTGCCAGCAGCCTTGACAGGAGAACTGAAGCTTTCTTT
TRBV29-1	NA	few	TRBJ2-5	CSVGPGEGTQYF	TGCAGCGTAGGGCCAGGGGAGGGGACCCAGTACTTC
TRBV6-4	TRBD1	NA	TRBJ2-6	CASSPDRETGANVLTF	TGTGCCAGCAGCCCGGACAGGGAAACTGGGGCCAACGTCCTGACTTTC
TRBV6-6	NA	NA	TRBJ1-4	CASSFEGPAFNEKLFF	TGTGCCAGCAGTTTTGAGGGCCCGGCGTTTAATGAAAAACTGTTTTTT
TRBV7-9	NA	NA	TRBJ1-2	CASSPGAGGYTF	TGTGCCAGCAGTCCCGGCGCGGGTGGCTACACCTTC
TRBV28	NA	NA	TRBJ1-1	CASRPQKEGTEAFF	TGTGCCAGCAGACCCCAAAAAGAGGGCACTGAAGCTTTCTTT
TRBV14	TRBD2	NA	TRBJ2-7	CASSMGLAGDEQYF	TGTGCCAGCAGCATGGGACTAGCGGGGGACGAGCAGTACTTC
TRBV5-1	NA	once	TRBJ2-7	CASSLTGIEPYEQYF	TGCGCCAGCAGCTTGACAGGAATTGAACCCTACGAGCAGTACTTC
TRBV7-9	NA	NA	TRBJ1-2	CASSFDIANYGYTF	TGTGCCAGCAGCTTTGACATCGCTAACTATGGCTACACCTTC
TRBV5-1	TRBD2	NA	TRBJ2-5	CASSWGLAGGIQETQYF	TGCGCCAGCAGCTGGGGACTAGCGGGGGGGATCCAAGAGACCCAGTACTTC
TRBV15	TRBD1	NA	TRBJ2-5	CATSRGTGGAQYQETQYF	TGTGCCACCAGCAGGGGGACAGGGGGCGCCCAGTACCAAGAGACCCAGTACTTC
TRBV4-2	NA	few	TRBJ1-1	CASSQDGRSNTEAFF	TGTGCCAGCAGCCAAGACGGTCGATCGAACACTGAAGCTTTCTTT
TRBV5-6	NA	NA	TRBJ1-1	CASSLGPRETEAFF	TGTGCCAGCAGCCTCGGTCCGAGGGAGACTGAAGCTTTCTTT
TRBV29-1	NA	few	TRBJ1-1	CSLGPGTEAFF	TGCAGCCTTGGGCCTGGCACTGAAGCTTTCTTT
TRBV19	TRBD1	NA	TRBJ1-5	CASSAHRGNSNQPQHF	TGTGCCAGTAGTGCGCACAGGGGTAATAGCAATCAGCCCCAGCATTTT
TRBV28	NA	NA	TRBJ2-7	CASSLPGRSYEQYF	TGTGCCAGCAGTTTACCAGGGAGGTCCTACGAGCAGTACTTC
TRBV28	TRBD1	NA	TRBJ1-5	CASSFPGQGINQPQHF	TGTGCCAGCAGTTTCCCGGGACAGGGGATCAATCAGCCCCAGCATTTT
TRBV10-3	NA	NA	TRBJ1-3	CAIRVDRSSGNTIYF	TGTGCCATCAGGGTAGACAGGTCCTCTGGAAACACCATATATTTT
TRBV30	NA	NA	TRBJ1-4	CAWRRGPNEKLFF	TGTGCCTGGAGACGGGGTCCAAATGAAAAACTGTTTTTT
TRBV7-9	TRBD2	NA	TRBJ2-5	CASSEAGDRETQYF	TGTGCCAGCAGCGAAGCGGGAGACAGAGAGACCCAGTACTTC
TRBV10-3	TRBD2	NA	TRBJ2-3	CATAASGSEDTQYF	TGTGCCACCGCGGCGAGCGGGAGCGAAGATACGCAGTATTTT
TRBV5-4	NA	NA	TRBJ1-2	CASSTPGGYGYTF	TGTGCCAGCAGCACCCCGGGGGGTTATGGCTACACCTTC
TRBV30	NA	NA	TRBJ1-2	CAWDSRLYGYTF	TGTGCCTGGGACAGCCGCCTCTATGGCTACACCTTC
TRBV11-2	NA	few	TRBJ1-6	CASSLEGGNSPLHF	TGTGCCAGCAGCTTAGAGGGGGGTAATTCACCCCTCCACTTT
TRBV2	TRBD2	NA	TRBJ2-2	CASYLRGGNTGELFF	TGTGCCAGCTATCTACGCGGGGGGAACACCGGGGAGCTGTTTTTT
TRBV15	NA	few	TRBJ2-2	CATSGHNTGELFF	TGTGCCACCAGCGGGCATAACACCGGGGAGCTGTTTTTT
TRBV6-5	TRBD1	NA	TRBJ2-7	CASSQGQLYEQYF	TGTGCCAGCAGCCAGGGACAGCTCTACGAGCAGTACTTC
TRBV15	TRBD1	NA	TRBJ2-3	CATSIGTGSTDTQYF	TGTGCCACCAGCATCGGGACAGGGAGCACAGATACGCAGTATTTT
TRBV6-5	TRBD2	once	TRBJ2-4	CASSTPSGGTYF	TGTGCCAGCAGTACCCCTAGCGGGGGTACGTACTTC
TRBV28	NA	NA	TRBJ1-2	CAIYTGNYGYTF	TGTGCCATCTATACAGGGAACTATGGCTACACCTTC
TRBV6-1	TRBD2	once	TRBJ2-5	CASSGPRAGEFRETQYF	TGTGCCAGCAGTGGTCCTAGGGCGGGAGAATTCAGGGAGACCCAGTACTTC
TRBV11-2	NA	NA	TRBJ1-2	CASSLDGQANYGYTF	TGTGCCAGCAGCTTAGATGGTCAGGCTAACTATGGCTACACCTTC
TRBV5-8	NA	NA	TRBJ1-1	CASSLGFSMNTEAFF	TGTGCCAGCAGCTTGGGTTTTTCAATGAACACTGAAGCTTTCTTT
TRBV7-8	TRBD1	NA	TRBJ2-5	CASSTGTGQKTQYF	TGTGCCAGCAGCACCGGGACAGGGCAAAAGACCCAGTACTTC
TRBV30	TRBD1	NA	TRBJ1-2	CAWSRQGLGYGYTF	TGTGCCTGGAGTCGACAGGGCTTGGGCTATGGCTACACCTTC
TRBV27	NA	NA	TRBJ1-6	CASSLGGEGGSPLHF	TGTGCCAGCAGTTTGGGAGGAGAAGGTGGTTCACCCCTCCACTTT
TRBV5-4	TRBD1	NA	TRBJ2-5	CASSFTGEETQYF	TGTGCCAGCAGTTTTACAGGGGAAGAGACCCAGTACTTC
TRBV5-1	NA	once	TRBJ1-2	CASSLEGSTRGYTF	TGCGCCAGCAGCTTGGAAGGTTCAACTAGGGGCTACACCTTC
TRBV2	TRBD2	NA	TRBJ2-2	CASRAPLAGGRTGELFF	TGTGCCAGCAGGGCACCTTTAGCGGGGGGGCGCACCGGGGAGCTGTTTTTT
TRBV27	NA	NA	TRBJ2-3	CASSFRQGTDTQYF	TGTGCCAGCAGTTTCCGCCAGGGCACAGATACGCAGTATTTT
TRBV28	TRBD2	NA	TRBJ2-4	CASSPDGEGDIQYF	TGTGCCAGCAGCCCAGATGGGGAGGGAGACATTCAGTACTTC